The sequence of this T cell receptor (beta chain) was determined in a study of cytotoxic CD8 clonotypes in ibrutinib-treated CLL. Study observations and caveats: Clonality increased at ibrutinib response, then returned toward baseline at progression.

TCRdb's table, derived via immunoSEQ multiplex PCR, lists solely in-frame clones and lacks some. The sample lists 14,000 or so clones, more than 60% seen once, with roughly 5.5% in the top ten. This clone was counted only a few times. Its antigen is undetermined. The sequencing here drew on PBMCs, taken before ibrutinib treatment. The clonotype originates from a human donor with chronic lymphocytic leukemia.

CDR3: CASRGQGSYNSPLHF. As DNA, the CDR3 is TGCGCCAGCAGGGGGCAGGGGTCGTATAATTCACCCCTCCACTTT. The genes are TRBV5-1 and TRBJ1-6, with a tentative D call TRBD1 (6 bases). Germline-derived CDR1 and CDR2 are SGHRS and YFSETQ. The V gene lost 5 bases and the J gene lost 4 bases, with 13 bases spanning the gap. This CDR3 has 15 residues. The whole variable domain, remainder taken from reference TRBV5-1 and TRBJ1-6, is KAGVTQTPRYLIKTRGQQVTLSCSPISGHRSVSWYQQTPGQGLQFLFEYFSETQRNKGNFPGRFSGRQFSNSRSEMNVSTLELGDSALYLCASRGQGSYNSPLHFGNGTRLTVT.